These 17 T cell receptor beta chains originate from one sample sequenced in a study of human T cells and chemical hapten exposure. TCRdb re-analysed the RACE reads in MiXCR, keeping a single row per CDR3 protein. Of fewer than 500,000 distinct CDR3 sequences in the sample, nearly 5% were seen once. Regarding time point: patch test 1, 2 weeks after DPC sensitization. Treatment described: therapeutic diphenylcyclopropenone sensitization with weekly scalp DPC. Sequenced here: whole blood, sampled in connection with sensitization to the hapten diphenylcyclopropenone (DPC). These receptors were taken from a woman in her forties or fifties with alopecia areata. Some clones in this sample may be carry-over from other donors' samples.

This clonotype has a handful of counts. The chain employs TRBV10-3 and TRBJ1-2; D ambiguous. CDR3 length: 13 residues. Trimming pared 7 bases from V and 4 bases from J, leaving 13 bases between. CDR1 and CDR2 from the germline V gene are ENHRY and SYGVKD. This CDR3 is CAITPGESYGYTF. DNA of the CDR3: TGTGCCATCACCCCGGGAGAGAGCTATGGCTACACCTTC.

A few counts support this clonotype. This chain uses TRBV7-9 with TRBJ1-6, with TRBD1 matching 9 bases. CDR3 length: 15 residues. Germline lookup yields CDR1 SEHNR and CDR2 FQNEAQ (reference sequence). V lost 5 bases and J lost 8; bases outside the gene matches: 7. As DNA, the CDR3 is TGTGCCAGCAGCCGGGGACAGGGAGGGGATTCACCCCTCCACTTT. Amino acids: CASSRGQGGDSPLHF.

In its sample, this clonotype was seen a few times. The genes are TRBV7-2 and TRBJ2-6; D may be TRBD1 (5 bases). The CDR3 runs 19 residues. CDR1 and CDR2 from the germline V gene are SGHTA and FQGNSA. The germline V and J ends were trimmed by 2 bases and 3 bases, with 20 bases remaining between them. In nucleotides, the CDR3 is TGTGCCAGCAGCTTACCCGCCCAGGGAATTTCTTATGGGGCCAACGTCCTGACTTTC. Translation gives CASSLPAQGISYGANVLTF. Complete variable domain (other parts from reference TRBV7-2 and TRBJ2-6): GAGVSQSPSNKVTEKGKDVELRCDPISGHTALYWYRQSLGQGLEFLIYFQGNSAPDKSGLPSDRFSAERTGGSVSTLTIQRTQQEDSAVYLCASSLPAQGISYGANVLTFGAGSRLTVL.

The chain couples TRBV5-4 to TRBJ1-4, with D uncertain. V dropped 1 base and J dropped 8 bases, with 9 bases sitting between them. Looked up from germline, CDR1 is SGHNT and CDR2 is YYREEE (reference sequence). There are 13 residues in the CDR3. CDR3 bases: TGTGCCAGCAGCTTGAGCTGGGAGGAAAAACTGTTTTTT. Protein product: CASSLSWEEKLFF.

Note on this clonotype: A read error may be the cause here, since a much bigger clone is one base away. The CDR3 here is CSVDTSHTDTQYF. Written as DNA, the CDR3 is TGCAGCGTTGACACGTCCCACACAGATACGCAGTATTTT. The J gene is TRBJ2-3, the V gene TRBV29-1; D call uncertain. The CDR3 runs 13 residues. Trimming pared 3 bases from V and 2 bases from J, leaving 9 bases between. The germline V gene has CDR1 SQVTM and CDR2 ANQGSEA.

This clonotype has more than one count but fewer than ten. The rearrangement links TRBV20-1 to TRBJ1-5, with 8 bases matching TRBD1. The germline V gene has CDR1 DFQATT and CDR2 SNEGSKA (reference sequence). This CDR3 spans 14 amino acids. The ends lost 5 bases at V and 1 base at J; junction bases unmatched: 4. The CDR3 reads CSALDRVSNQPQHF. Here the CDR3 DNA reads TGCAGTGCTTTGGACAGGGTGAGCAATCAGCCCCAGCATTTT.

This clonotype was detected a few times. This chain links TRBV5-1 with TRBJ1-2; 10 bases map to TRBD1. With V trimmed by 0 bases and J by 2 bases, 10 bases remained unmatched. Germline V gene sequence: CDR1 SGHRS, CDR2 YFSETQ. The CDR3 spans 18 residues. The CDR3 protein is CASSLVEDRGLRNYGYTF. The DNA of the CDR3 is TGCGCCAGCAGCTTGGTCGAAGACAGGGGGCTGAGGAACTATGGCTACACCTTC.

In its sample, this clonotype was seen many times. The J gene is TRBJ1-1, the V gene TRBV6-1; 8 bases are a match to TRBD1. Germline lookup yields CDR1 MNHNS and CDR2 SASEGT. Losses at the gene ends were 6 bases for V and 4 bases for J; bases not matched to a gene: 10. This CDR3 region has 15 residues. Here the CDR3 DNA reads TGTGCCAGCAGACCCTTGACAGGGGTAGGCACTGAAGCTTTCTTT. Protein product: CASRPLTGVGTEAFF.

This clonotype was picked up many times. This CDR3 reads CASSLSGGADTQYF. The CDR3 DNA is TGTGCCAGCAGTTTATCAGGGGGCGCAGATACGCAGTATTTT. The chain carries TRBV27 and TRBJ2-3; 7 bases map to TRBD1. This CDR3 comprises 14 residues. Germline CDR1 reads MNHEY; CDR2 reads SMNVEV (reference sequence). J gave up 4 bases and V 0 bases, and 1 base lay outside the gene matches.

This clonotype was seen ten or more times. This sequence joins TRBV29-1 and TRBJ2-1; D remains ambiguous. This CDR3 spans 11 amino acids. Trimming took off 1 base at V and 9 bases at J, with 7 bases between the two ends. In germline, CDR1 is SQVTM, CDR2 ANQGSEA. CDR3 residues: CSVEGRAEQFF. Here the CDR3 DNA reads TGCAGCGTTGAAGGGCGAGCTGAGCAGTTCTTC.

This clonotype was seen ten or more times. The J gene is TRBJ2-1, the V gene TRBV12-3 or TRBV12-4; 8 bases are shared with TRBD2. The ends lost 6 bases at V and 15 bases at J; junction bases unmatched: 10. The CDR3 has 12 amino acids. CDR3 sequence (DNA): TGTGCCAGCAGGCATCCTCGCGGGGGGACGTTCTTC. This encodes CASRHPRGGTFF.

This clonotype was picked up many times. The V call is TRBV7-2, the J call TRBJ1-5; D gene unclear. The CDR3 length is 14 residues. CDR1 is SGHTA and CDR2 is FQGNSA in the germline V gene. The V end lost 1 base, the J end lost 5 bases, and 9 bases lay between the germline ends. The CDR3 here is CASSLGRRDQPQHF. CDR3 sequence (DNA): TGTGCCAGCAGCTTAGGAAGAAGAGATCAGCCCCAGCATTTT.

In this sample, this clonotype turned up a few times. The J gene is TRBJ2-1, the V gene TRBV27; 14 nucleotides align to TRBD2. Germline values: CDR1 MNHEY, CDR2 SMNVEV (reference sequence). This CDR3 comprises 18 residues. V was pared by 5 bases and J by 7 bases, with 13 bases of the junction left unmatched. CDR3 nucleotides: TGTGCCAGCAGTCTACCCCCGAGACTAGCGGGAGGGCATAATGAGCAGTTCTTC. Translation gives CASSLPPRLAGGHNEQFF.

Many counts were recorded for this clonotype. The CDR3 reads CANRSYEQYF. The CDR3 region has the DNA TGTGCCAACAGGTCCTACGAGCAGTACTTC. The rearrangement uses TRBV27 and TRBJ2-7, with D perhaps matching TRBD1 (5 bases). The V end lost 10 bases, the J end lost 1 base, and 5 bases lay between the germline ends. The V gene's germline CDR1 is MNHEY and CDR2 SMNVEV (reference sequence). This CDR3 has 10 amino acids.

This chain uses TRBV29-1 with TRBJ1-2; D unclear. The CDR3 loop spans 12 amino acids. Germline CDR1 reads SQVTM; CDR2 reads ANQGSEA. V lost 7 bases and J lost 4, with 13 bases in between. The CDR3 DNA follows: TGCAGCGCCAGTAACGGGCTCTATGGCTACACCTTC. Translating it yields CSASNGLYGYTF.

V usage is TRBV7-9 and J usage is TRBJ2-4, with 14 bases fitting TRBD2. V was clipped by 5 bases and J by 9 bases; unmatched bases: 9. From germline, CDR1 is SEHNR and CDR2 FQNEAQ (reference sequence). CDR3 length: 16 amino acids. CDR3 amino acids: CASSQGLAGVTVIQYF. In nucleotides, the CDR3 is TGTGCCAGCAGCCAGGGACTAGCGGGAGTTACTGTCATTCAGTACTTC. Looking up the rest from reference TRBV7-9 and TRBJ2-4 gives the full variable domain: DTGVSQNPRHKITKRGQNVTFRCDPISEHNRLYWYRQTLGQGPEFLTYFQNEAQLEKSRLLSDRFSAERPKGSFSTLEIQRTEQGDSAMYLCASSQGLAGVTVIQYFGAGTRLSVL.

This clonotype was observed at least ten times. The chain is built from TRBV5-6 and TRBJ1-4; 7 bases are a match to TRBD1. The CDR3 runs 16 residues. Germline CDR1 reads SGHDT; CDR2 reads YYEEEE. The V and J ends lost 7 bases and 5 bases, in that order; junction bases with no gene match: 14. CDR3 bases: TGTGCCAGCTACCCCCTCCGGGACAGCCCAAATGAAAAACTGTTTTTT. This codes for CASYPLRDSPNEKLFF.